This entry features one T cell receptor (beta chain) sequence. The germline CDR1 and CDR2 sequences are SQVTM and ANQGSEA. The V gene end was trimmed by 1 base and the J gene end by 2 bases; junction bases not matched to a gene: 3. The CDR3 contains 15 residues. The data were taken from a study of T cell changes during pregnancy in multiple sclerosis. Method: immunoSEQ multiplex PCR; TCRdb's copy keeps in-frame clones and lacks some. The sample has roughly 24,000 clones, under 90% seen once; the top ten hold 7.6%. Source: CD8+ T cells from peripheral blood mononuclear cells, taken before pregnancy. J is TRBJ2-7 and V is TRBV29-1; the match to TRBD1 covers 12 bases. The receptor's source is a female donor with multiple sclerosis, enrolled in a pregnancy study. Here the CDR3 reads CSVEVRDRGPYEQYF. CDR3 nucleotide sequence: TGCAGCGTTGAAGTCCGGGACAGGGGGCCCTACGAGCAGTACTTC.